This T cell receptor beta chain was captured in a study of blood T cell dynamics during melanoma immunotherapy (dated by TCRdb to the early 2020s). In the study overall: All patients had metastatic melanoma and were given first-line pembrolizumab or nivolumab plus ipilimumab as standard of care in the United Kingdom. To find early correlates of response, the study profiled the peripheral T cell receptor repertoires of patients with metastatic melanoma both before and after one cycle of checkpoint inhibitor therapy. A training cohort was formed from consecutive patients, and a further independent group of patients from the same centre was pooled into an external validation set. General conclusions and limits of the study: The relatively small sample size was acknowledged as something that could potentially limit how far the results can be generalized. A bifurcated reorganization of the PBMC repertoire at W3, with increased clonality or increased diversity, was observed in patients who later achieved disease control, unlike in progressors. The study could not determine whether the T cell clones driving repertoire changes were melanoma-specific or reflected general immune activation.

V loses 4 bases, J loses 2 bases, and the germline ends lie 17 bases apart. The CDR3 has 16 amino acids, counting the end cysteine and phenylalanine. The only DNA kept is the CDR3, 48 bases in frame from the first base. From a lookup of the germline V gene, CDR1 and CDR2 are LGHNA and YNFKEQ. A word on this clone: This clone's antigen is unknown. Base qualities are not provided; no much larger clone lies one nucleotide away.

The time point label here, explained by the study, means: pre-treatment baseline. Blood samples were taken at two points: before treatment (T0) and at week 3 (W3), which came after the first cycle of checkpoint blockade. Except for a couple of patients with rapid clinical progression, response was assessed 12 weeks after the first infusion by RECIST 1.1; disease control meant complete response, partial response or stable disease. Any patient who had received prior systemic cancer treatment, was on concomitant immunosuppressant therapy or had synchronous other active malignancies was excluded. Bulk PBMC and plasma cell-free DNA were both sequenced for TCR beta so that circulating cells and T cell turnover could be tracked. Lymphoprep and SepMate tubes were used to isolate PBMC from blood, and red cell lysis was then performed. QIAamp DNA Blood Mini kits were used to extract DNA from PBMC and from sorted T cell subsets.

A fixed 350 ng of DNA was loaded for every bulk PBMC sample. Following the manufacturer instructions, the immunoSEQ TCRb Assay kit was used to amplify TCR beta CDR3 sequences from genomic DNA. The KAPA Library Quantification Kit for Illumina platforms was used to quantify pooled libraries by qPCR. Pooled libraries were clustered at about 0.55-1.2 pM and sequenced on an Illumina NextSeq 500. In the authors' own workflow: TCR data were analyzed using immunoSEQ ANALYZER and the R LymphoSeq package. A rearrangement efficiency score was calculated as productive divided by the sum of productive and non-productive CDR3 sequences. Within each patient, timepoints were compared pairwise for clonality, measured with the Gini coefficient, and for diversity, measured with the Renyi index at alpha=1. Clonal relatedness, based on an edit distance of 3, and repertoire similarity, based on the Bhattacharyya coefficient, were both computed in LymphoSeq. To classify response, a linear discriminant analysis based on week-3 changes in clonality and diversity was built using the R MASS and caret packages. As stored in TCRdb, this immuneACCESS dataset retains in-frame rearrangements with V and J assigned. A fraction of the clones does not appear; measured against another copy, unresolved V genes explain less than half of the discrepancy, and the remainder lacks a known reason. That table gives V, J and clone size, and the DNA gave D and trimming. The sample table holds 15,000 to 20,000 clones, of which 80% to 95% were seen once. The ten biggest clones cover around 1.9% of the sample.

The sample consisted of blood, taken from a patient treated with checkpoint blockade. The sequence is built from TRBV4-2 and TRBJ1-1, with TRBD1 tentatively as D gene (6 bases match). The sequence was collected from a human donor with melanoma. At the DNA level, the sequence is TGTGCCAGCAGCCTTAGCTATGGGGGGCTCAACACTGAAGCTTTCTTT. Its translation reads: CASSLSYGGLNTEAFF.